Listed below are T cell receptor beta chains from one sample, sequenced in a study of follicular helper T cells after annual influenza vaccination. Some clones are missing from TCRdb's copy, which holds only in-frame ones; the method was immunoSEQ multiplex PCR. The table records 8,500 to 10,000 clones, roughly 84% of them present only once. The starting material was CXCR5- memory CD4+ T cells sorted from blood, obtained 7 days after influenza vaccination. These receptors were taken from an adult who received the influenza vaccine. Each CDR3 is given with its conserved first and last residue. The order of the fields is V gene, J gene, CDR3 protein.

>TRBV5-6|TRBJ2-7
CASSLQGFGEQYF
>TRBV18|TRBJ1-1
CASSQDVNTEAFF
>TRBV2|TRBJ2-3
CASSAVASTDTQYF
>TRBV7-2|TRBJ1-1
CASSPKIDGGAEAFF
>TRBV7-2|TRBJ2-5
CASNLAGSQETQYF
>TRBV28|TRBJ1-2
CASSLLQGGGGYTF
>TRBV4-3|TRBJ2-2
CASSQGIVWREPNTGELFF
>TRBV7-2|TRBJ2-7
CASSNRGTSGTKEQYF
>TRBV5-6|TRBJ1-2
CASSFQQAYGYTF
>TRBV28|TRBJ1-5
CATGGQGGVNQPQHF
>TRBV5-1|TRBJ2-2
CASSLLGASNTGELFF
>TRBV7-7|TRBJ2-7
CASSLKLSAYSWDEQYF
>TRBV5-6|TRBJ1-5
CASSFGGARPQHF
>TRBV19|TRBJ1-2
CASSIDPGNYGYTF
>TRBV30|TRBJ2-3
CAFAGGPDTQYF
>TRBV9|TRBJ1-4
CASSAGQGYEKLFF
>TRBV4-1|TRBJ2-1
CASSQDPSGTTLYNEQFF
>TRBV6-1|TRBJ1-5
CASRTPPGNQPQHF
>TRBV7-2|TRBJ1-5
CASSLTDRAQPQHF
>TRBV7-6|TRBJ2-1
CASSRTHSSDNEQFF
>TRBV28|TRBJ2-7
CASSLGLVGAYEQYF
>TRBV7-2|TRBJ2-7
CASSLLGEYEQYF
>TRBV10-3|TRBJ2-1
CAISGTGGYNEQFF
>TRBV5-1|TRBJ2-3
CASSFGTGGFTDTQYF
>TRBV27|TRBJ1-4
CASSFGQTGLEKLFF
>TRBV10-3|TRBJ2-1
CAISPGLAGGPDSEQFF
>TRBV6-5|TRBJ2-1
CASSYSLAGPNEQFF